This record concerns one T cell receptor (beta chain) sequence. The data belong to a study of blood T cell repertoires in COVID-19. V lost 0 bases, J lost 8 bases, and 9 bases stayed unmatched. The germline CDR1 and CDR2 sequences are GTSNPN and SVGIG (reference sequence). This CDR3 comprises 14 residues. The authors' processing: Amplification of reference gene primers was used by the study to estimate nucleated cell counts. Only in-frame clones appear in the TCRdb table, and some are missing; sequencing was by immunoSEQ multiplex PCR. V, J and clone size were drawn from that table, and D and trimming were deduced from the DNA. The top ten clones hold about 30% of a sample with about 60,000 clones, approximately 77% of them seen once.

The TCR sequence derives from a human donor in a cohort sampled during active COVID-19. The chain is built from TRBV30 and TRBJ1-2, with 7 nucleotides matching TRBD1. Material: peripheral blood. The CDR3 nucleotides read TGTGCCTGGAGTGTACCGACGGGACAGAGCGGCTACACCTTC. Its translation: CAWSVPTGQSGYTF.